These T cell receptor beta chains were read from a single sample in a study of T cell changes during pregnancy in multiple sclerosis. Profiling relied on immunoSEQ multiplex PCR, and the TCRdb table lists in-frame clones only, not all of them. The table shows 70,000 to 80,000 clones, with 75% to 95% occurring only once. The sample was CD4+ T cells from peripheral blood mononuclear cells, taken before pregnancy. The receptors derive from a female donor with multiple sclerosis, enrolled in a pregnancy study. Both conserved end residues are part of each CDR3. Fields, in order: J gene, D gene, V gene, clone size, CDR3 DNA, CDR3 protein. D genes are given only for firm matches. Clone size is shown for a subset of rows, as once, few, many or a class of expanded clone.

J: TRBJ2-7; D: TRBD1; V: TRBV15; size: .; DNA: TGTGCCACCAGCAGAGCCGCCGGGACAGTGAGCGAGCAGTACTTC; CDR3: CATSRAAGTVSEQYF
J: TRBJ2-1; D: TRBD2; V: TRBV18; size: .; DNA: TGTGCCAGCTCACCACCTAGCGGGAGGCAAGAGGCGCAGTTCTTC; CDR3: CASSPPSGRQEAQFF
J: TRBJ1-5; D: .; V: TRBV2; size: few; DNA: TGTGCCAGCAGGGGGGGTCTCTATCAGCCCCAGCATTTT; CDR3: CASRGGLYQPQHF
J: TRBJ2-2; D: .; V: TRBV19; size: .; DNA: TGTGCCAGTAGTAATGAGAGGGTAGGGGAGCTGTTTTTT; CDR3: CASSNERVGELFF
J: TRBJ1-5; D: TRBD1; V: TRBV2; size: .; DNA: TGTGCCAGTAAGCTCACAGGGGGAGGCAATCAGCCCCAGCATTTT; CDR3: CASKLTGGGNQPQHF
J: TRBJ2-1; D: TRBD2; V: TRBV4-1; size: .; DNA: TGCGCCAGCAGCCGCGGACTAGCGGGAGAGCAGTTCTTC; CDR3: CASSRGLAGEQFF
J: TRBJ1-1; D: .; V: TRBV11-1; size: .; DNA: TGTGCCAGCAGCCCAACCCGGGACACTGAAGCTTTCTTT; CDR3: CASSPTRDTEAFF
J: TRBJ2-5; D: .; V: TRBV5-1; size: .; DNA: TGCGCCAGCAGCTTGAGGGCGGGGCAAGAGACCCAGTACTTC; CDR3: CASSLRAGQETQYF
J: TRBJ1-1; D: .; V: TRBV19; size: .; DNA: TGTGCCAGTAGTAGCGGGACGCCGGATTACAGTGAAGCTTTCTTT; CDR3: CASSSGTPDYSEAFF
J: TRBJ2-2; D: .; V: TRBV7-9; size: .; DNA: TGTGCCAGCGACAGGATCTCAACCGGGGAGCTGTTTTTT; CDR3: CASDRISTGELFF
J: TRBJ2-2; D: TRBD2; V: TRBV7-8; size: .; DNA: TGTGCCAGCAGCTTAGATCGGGGGGACGGGGAGCTGTTTTTT; CDR3: CASSLDRGDGELFF
J: TRBJ2-4; D: TRBD1; V: TRBV19; size: .; DNA: TGTGCCAGTGGGGACAGGGGGCCCCATTTAGCCAAAAACATTCAGTACTTC; CDR3: CASGDRGPHLAKNIQYF
J: TRBJ2-7; D: TRBD2; V: TRBV30; size: once; DNA: TGTGCCTGGAGTGGGGGGGGTCCCTACGAGCAGTACTTC; CDR3: CAWSGGGPYEQYF
J: TRBJ2-2; D: .; V: TRBV10-3; size: .; DNA: TGTGCCATCAGCTCCGGGTCCGGGCTGTTTTTT; CDR3: CAISSGSGLFF
J: TRBJ2-3; D: TRBD1; V: TRBV7-8; size: .; DNA: TGTGCCAGCAGCTTCAGAAGTAGACAGGGGGCAAGCACAGATACGCAGTATTTT; CDR3: CASSFRSRQGASTDTQYF
J: TRBJ1-1; D: .; V: TRBV9; size: .; DNA: TGTGCCAGCAGCGTAGAAATAGGAGGTACCGGCAAAGCTTTCTTT; CDR3: CASSVEIGGTGKAFF
J: TRBJ2-4; D: .; V: TRBV7-3; size: .; DNA: TGTGCCAGCAGCTTAGGAGCCGGGGTGACCAAAAACATTCAGTACTTC; CDR3: CASSLGAGVTKNIQYF
J: TRBJ2-2; D: .; V: TRBV4-3; size: once; DNA: TGCGCCAGCAGCCAAGTAATTGGAGCGACGAACACCGGGGAGCTGTTTTTT; CDR3: CASSQVIGATNTGELFF
J: TRBJ2-2; D: .; V: TRBV6-5; size: once; DNA: TGTGCCAGCACTAATAGGGGGACGCTGTTTTTT; CDR3: CASTNRGTLFF
J: TRBJ1-2; D: .; V: TRBV6-6; size: .; DNA: TGTGCCACCCAGGTTTCTAACTATGGCTACACCTTC; CDR3: CATQVSNYGYTF
J: TRBJ1-1; D: TRBD1; V: TRBV6-1; size: .; DNA: TGTGCCAGCAGTGAAAACAGGGTCCTACGGCAGGGGGGATTGTACACTGAAGCTTTCTTT; CDR3: CASSENRVLRQGGLYTEAFF
J: TRBJ2-1; D: TRBD2; V: TRBV28; size: .; DNA: TGTGCCAGCAGCCAACAGCGACTAGCGGGGAGATACAATGAGCAGTTCTTC; CDR3: CASSQQRLAGRYNEQFF
J: TRBJ2-1; D: TRBD2; V: TRBV20-1; size: .; DNA: TGCAGTGCCACTAGGGAGGGTGAGCAGTTCTTC; CDR3: CSATREGEQFF
J: TRBJ1-5; D: TRBD1; V: TRBV5-6; size: .; DNA: TGTGCCAGCAGCTTACGGACAGGGAGTTACAATCAGCCCCAGCATTTT; CDR3: CASSLRTGSYNQPQHF
J: TRBJ1-1; D: .; V: TRBV9; size: .; DNA: TGTGCCAGCAGCGTAGATCGGGGTGCGTTTGCTGAAGCTTTCTTT; CDR3: CASSVDRGAFAEAFF
J: TRBJ1-2; D: .; V: TRBV7-9; size: once; DNA: TGTGCCAGCAGCTTCTCAGGGGCATCGACCTATGGCTACACCTTC; CDR3: CASSFSGASTYGYTF
J: TRBJ1-1; D: .; V: TRBV28; size: .; DNA: TGTGCCAGCAGGCCCGAGCGGGGAGCAGCTTTCTTT; CDR3: CASRPERGAAFF
J: TRBJ2-7; D: TRBD1; V: TRBV30; size: .; DNA: TGTGCCTGGAGTGGGAGGGACAGGGGTGGATACGAGCAGTACTTC; CDR3: CAWSGRDRGGYEQYF
J: TRBJ2-2; D: .; V: TRBV15; size: .; DNA: TGTGCCACCAGCAGGGGGGGGCGGGGGAGGAACACCGGGGAGCTGTTTTTT; CDR3: CATSRGGRGRNTGELFF
J: TRBJ2-1; D: TRBD1; V: TRBV2; size: .; DNA: TGTGCCAGCGAACGTCCGGGACAGGGGCACAATGAGCAGTTCTTC; CDR3: CASERPGQGHNEQFF
J: TRBJ2-5; D: .; V: TRBV5-1; size: .; DNA: TGCGCCAGCAGCTTGGGAGACAGGCGACAAGAGACCCAGTACTTC; CDR3: CASSLGDRRQETQYF
J: TRBJ2-1; D: TRBD2; V: TRBV2; size: .; DNA: TGTGCCAGCAGGATAGCGGGAGTCAGGGAAAATGAGCAGTTCTTC; CDR3: CASRIAGVRENEQFF
J: TRBJ2-1; D: .; V: TRBV19; size: .; DNA: TGTGCCAGTAGTATACGGCGGTACAATGAGCAGTTCTTC; CDR3: CASSIRRYNEQFF
J: TRBJ2-2; D: TRBD2; V: TRBV5-4; size: .; DNA: TGTGCCAGCAGCCGTAGCGGGAGGGCCGTCGCCGGGGAGCTGTTTTTT; CDR3: CASSRSGRAVAGELFF
J: TRBJ2-7; D: .; V: TRBV20-1; size: once; DNA: TGCAGTGCTAGACGTTACGAGCAGTACTTC; CDR3: CSARRYEQYF
J: TRBJ2-3; D: .; V: TRBV5-1; size: .; DNA: TGCGCCAGCAGCTTGGGTCGCGGGGGCGTAGATACGCAGTATTTT; CDR3: CASSLGRGGVDTQYF
J: TRBJ2-1; D: TRBD1; V: TRBV10-1; size: .; DNA: TGCGCCAGCAGTGAGGGGACAGTTTTTTCGATCCTACACAATGAGCAGTTCTTC; CDR3: CASSEGTVFSILHNEQFF
J: TRBJ2-2; D: TRBD2; V: TRBV5-1; size: .; DNA: TGCGCCAGCAGCTTGAATCGGATGGCTAGCGGACCTTATTTCGCGAACACCGGGGAGCTGTTTTTT; CDR3: CASSLNRMASGPYFANTGELFF
J: TRBJ1-5; D: TRBD1; V: TRBV6-6; size: once; DNA: TGTGCCAGCAGTCCACAGGGGAGCAATCAGCCCCAGCATTTT; CDR3: CASSPQGSNQPQHF
J: TRBJ1-5; D: TRBD1; V: TRBV18; size: .; DNA: TGTGCCAGCTCACTCACCGGGACAGGGGGCAATCAGCCCCAGCATTTT; CDR3: CASSLTGTGGNQPQHF
J: TRBJ2-1; D: TRBD1; V: TRBV5-1; size: .; DNA: TGCGCCAGCACCACCACAGGGGGCGGCAATGAGCAGTTCTTC; CDR3: CASTTTGGGNEQFF
J: TRBJ2-7; D: .; V: TRBV25-1; size: .; DNA: TGTGCCAGCAGTGGGCTCTACGAGCAGTACTTC; CDR3: CASSGLYEQYF
J: TRBJ1-2; D: .; V: TRBV4-1; size: .; DNA: TGCGCCAGCAGCCTCGGATGGGGGCAGGACCAATACTACACCTTC; CDR3: CASSLGWGQDQYYTF
J: TRBJ2-2; D: TRBD2; V: TRBV30; size: .; DNA: TGTGCCTGGAGTATAGGACTAGGTACCGGGGAGCTGTTTTTT; CDR3: CAWSIGLGTGELFF
J: TRBJ2-7; D: TRBD2; V: TRBV27; size: .; DNA: TGTGCCAGCAGTTGGGAGGGTTTCTCTGGCGAGCAGTACTTC; CDR3: CASSWEGFSGEQYF
J: TRBJ2-5; D: TRBD1; V: TRBV5-6; size: .; DNA: TGTGCCAGCAGCTCCCGATACTTACACAGGGGTGATAGGGAGACCCAGTACTTC; CDR3: CASSSRYLHRGDRETQYF